These 22 T cell receptor beta chains came from one sample sequenced in a study of regulatory T cells in long-lasting Graves disease. This sample's time point: newly diagnosed GD, antithyroid drugs for less than 3 months. After RNA was extracted from PBMCs, the TCR library was made from it. The TCR beta library used iRepertoire HTBI primers with Arm-PCR amplification of CDR3. TCRdb recomputed calls from the multiplex PCR reads with MiXCR, one row per CDR3 protein. The repertoire holds around 250,000 distinct CDR3 sequences, with about 17% as singletons. These same data were also listed under a study on T cells in Graves' hyperthyroidism and ophthalmopathy.

The starting material was peripheral blood mononuclear cells (PBMCs), obtained at new diagnosis, from a patient treated with antithyroid drugs. The source is a woman in her 30s with Graves disease.

This clonotype was counted many times. J is TRBJ2-7 and V is TRBV19, with D perhaps matching TRBD1 (5 bases). The CDR3 contains 15 residues. The germline V gene has CDR1 LNHDA and CDR2 SQIVND (reference sequence). The V gene lost 2 bases and the J gene lost 3 bases, with 14 bases spanning the gap. CDR3 coding DNA: TGTGCCAGTAGTATACGAATAGGGGCCCACTACGAGCAGTACTTC. It is translated as CASSIRIGAHYEQYF.

Many counts were recorded for this clonotype. J is TRBJ2-7 and V is TRBV6-1; D remains unclear. The CDR3 runs to 13 residues. Germline assignment: CDR1 MNHNS and CDR2 SASEGT. Trimming removed 6 bases at V and 3 bases at J, with 12 bases between. The CDR3 DNA reads as TGTGCCAGCAGATCCGACACCGTCTACGAGCAGTACTTC. As protein: CASRSDTVYEQYF.

At least ten counts were recorded for this clonotype. This chain uses TRBV20-1 with TRBJ2-5, with D possibly being TRBD1 (5 bases). The CDR3 consists of 12 residues. Germline V gene lookup returns CDR1 DFQATT and CDR2 SNEGSKA (reference sequence). Trimming cost V 8 bases and J 0 bases, with 10 bases left between them. CDR3 nucleotide sequence: TGCAGTTCCAAGACAGACCAAGAGACCCAGTACTTC. Its translation: CSSKTDQETQYF.

This clonotype occurred many times. The chain employs TRBV7-2 and TRBJ1-5, with 8 bases aligning to TRBD1. V lost 2 bases, J lost 3 bases, and 6 bases stayed unmatched. This CDR3 has 16 amino acids. CDR1 is SGHTA, CDR2 FQGNSA, per germline. The CDR3 is CASSLMGQGANQPQHF. As DNA, the CDR3 is TGTGCCAGCAGCTTAATGGGGCAGGGGGCCAATCAGCCCCAGCATTTT.

This clonotype was detected once. A single base is all that separates this from a far larger clone, so a read error is likely. The chain joins TRBV6-5 to TRBJ1-5, with D hard to call. The CDR3 runs to 12 residues. Per germline, CDR1 MNHEY and CDR2 SVGAGI. The germline V and J ends were trimmed by 2 bases and 9 bases, with 8 bases remaining between them. The CDR3 region is CASSYGRWPQHF. DNA of the CDR3: TGTGCCAGCAGTTACGGTCGTTGGCCCCAGCATTTT.

V is TRBV7-2 and J is TRBJ1-1; D gene unclear. Trimming took 6 bases from V and 4 from J, leaving 15 bases between them. The CDR3 loop spans 14 amino acids. Germline CDR1 and CDR2: SGHTA and FQGNSA. The CDR3 coding sequence is TGTGCCAGCAGTTTTCGGACCCCAGGCACTGAAGCTTTCTTT. This encodes CASSFRTPGTEAFF.

Many counts were recorded for this clonotype. This sequence joins TRBV6-5 and TRBJ1-2; possibly TRBD1 for D (5 bases). Trimming cost V 0 bases and J 0 bases, with 8 bases left between them. Germline CDR1 reads MNHEY; CDR2 reads SVGAGI. This CDR3 has 15 amino acids. The CDR3 DNA reads as TGTGCCAGCAGTTACTCAGGGGTCGCTAACTATGGCTACACCTTC. Translating gives CASSYSGVANYGYTF.

This clonotype has just one count. Just one base apart from a much larger clone, this may be a read error. V is TRBV6-2 or TRBV6-3 and J is TRBJ1-2, with a weak D call TRBD1 (5 bases). The CDR3 spans 12 residues. V was pared by 10 bases and J by 3 bases, with 12 bases between. The germline V gene has CDR1 MNHEY and CDR2 SVGEGT. In DNA form, the CDR3 reads TGTGCCAACAGGAGGTCTGACTATGGCTACACCTTC. This codes for CANRRSDYGYTF.

This clonotype was recorded many times. The chain uses TRBV20-1 and TRBJ1-1; D gene unclear. The CDR3 covers 11 residues. CDR1 and CDR2 from the germline V gene are DFQATT and SNEGSKA (reference sequence). V was trimmed by 5 bases and J by 2 bases, leaving 6 bases between them. CDR3 sequence: CSAGRNTEAFF. The CDR3 DNA reads as TGCAGTGCTGGCAGAAACACTGAAGCTTTCTTT.

There are many counts of this clonotype. The chain links TRBV9 to TRBJ2-1, with D possibly matching TRBD2 (5 bases). The CDR3 covers 17 residues. V was trimmed by 1 base and J by 4 bases, leaving 18 bases between them. Germline lookup yields CDR1 SGDLS and CDR2 YYNGEE. The DNA of the CDR3 is TGTGCCAGCAGCGTATTCGACTTAGCGTCGGCTTACAATGAGCAGTTCTTC. Translating gives CASSVFDLASAYNEQFF.

This clonotype has at least ten counts. The rearrangement uses TRBV6-2 or TRBV6-3 and TRBJ1-1, with a tentative D call TRBD1 (6 bases). The ends were cut back, 0 bases at V and 1 base at J, with 9 bases in the middle. The CDR3 has 15 amino acids. Germline V gene sequence: CDR1 MNHEY, CDR2 SVGEGT. The CDR3: CASSYSGGRNTEAFF. The CDR3 bases are TGTGCCAGCAGTTACTCCGGGGGGCGGAACACTGAAGCTTTCTTT.

This clonotype was detected ten times or more. The chain joins TRBV5-1 to TRBJ2-3; D is ambiguous. Per germline, CDR1 SGHRS and CDR2 YFSETQ. Trimming left V 4 bases short and J 6 bases short, with 15 bases between. The CDR3 totals 14 residues. CDR3 sequence: CASSPGSGADTQYF. The CDR3 DNA follows: TGCGCCAGCAGCCCCGGGTCCGGAGCGGATACGCAGTATTTT.

This clonotype was seen ten or more times. The chain combines TRBV12-3 or TRBV12-4 with TRBJ2-3, with D possibly TRBD2 on 5 matching bases. The V end was cut by 4 bases, the J end by 0 bases, with 17 bases between. This CDR3 has 17 amino acids. The CDR3 sequence: CASSSTREQFSTDTQYF. Here the CDR3 DNA reads TGTGCCAGCAGTTCGACTCGGGAACAGTTTAGCACAGATACGCAGTATTTT.

There are many counts of this clonotype. V is TRBV7-3 and J is TRBJ1-6; D is possibly TRBD1 (5 bases). Germline-derived CDR1 and CDR2 are SGHTA and FQGTGA. The CDR3 has 15 amino acids. Trimming left V 0 bases short and J 7 bases short, with 10 bases between. As DNA, the CDR3 is TGTGCCAGCAGCTTAACTGGGGGGAAGAATTCACCCCTCCACTTT. Translated, it gives CASSLTGGKNSPLHF.

The table lists this clonotype with many counts. The chain joins TRBV27 to TRBJ1-2; maybe TRBD1 (5 bases). This CDR3 has 13 amino acids. Trimming cost V 1 base and J 5 bases, with 8 bases left between them. From germline, CDR1 is MNHEY and CDR2 SMNVEV (reference sequence). CDR3: CASSLFREYGYTF. DNA for the CDR3: TGTGCCAGCAGTTTATTCAGGGAATATGGCTACACCTTC.

This clonotype occurred many times. The rearrangement joins TRBV19 to TRBJ2-7, with D unresolved. The V end was cut by 5 bases, the J end by 1 base, with 9 bases between. The CDR3 runs 13 residues. Germline CDR1 and CDR2: LNHDA and SQIVND (reference sequence). The CDR3 nucleotides read TGTGCCAGTAGTTCTCCTGTATCCTACGAGCAGTACTTC. Its translation is CASSSPVSYEQYF. Full variable domain (outside the CDR3, taken from reference TRBV19 and TRBJ2-7): DGGITQSPKYLFRKEGQNVTLSCEQNLNHDAMYWYRQDPGQGLRLIYYSQIVNDFQKGDIAEGYSVSREKKESFPLTVTSAQKNPTAFYLCASSSPVSYEQYFGPGTRLTVT.

The V gene is TRBV2, the J gene TRBJ2-1; the D call may be TRBD1 or TRBD2 (5 bases each). Trimming removed 6 bases from V and 2 bases from J, with 14 bases in between. The germline gives CDR1 SNHLY, CDR2 FYNNEI. The CDR3 has 15 residues. CDR3 region: CASSRSKGPYNEQFF. CDR3 DNA sequence: TGTGCCAGCAGCAGGTCCAAGGGACCCTACAATGAGCAGTTCTTC.

The sample holds many counts of this clonotype. The V call is TRBV28, the J call TRBJ1-5, with TRBD1 matching 8 bases. The CDR3 length is 12 residues. Losses at the gene ends were 8 bases for V and 7 bases for J; bases not matched to a gene: 4. The germline V gene encodes CDR1 MDHEN and CDR2 SYDVKM. CDR3 residues: CASLTGVQPQHF. CDR3 coding DNA: TGTGCCAGCTTGACAGGGGTGCAGCCCCAGCATTTT. The entire variable domain, with the rest obtained from reference TRBV28 and TRBJ1-5, is as follows: DVKVTQSSRYLVKRTGEKVFLECVQDMDHENMFWYRQDPGLGLRLIYFSYDVKMKEKGDIPEGYSVSREKKERFSLILESASTNQTSMYLCASLTGVQPQHFGDGTRLSIL.

The chain employs TRBV6-1 and TRBJ1-3, with a weak D call TRBD1 (5 bases). V gave up 9 bases and J gave up 3 bases, with 12 bases separating them. Germline V gives CDR1 MNHNS, CDR2 SASEGT. CDR3 length: 13 amino acids. The CDR3 here is CASDSTYGNTIYF. The CDR3, as DNA: TGTGCCAGTGACAGCACTTATGGAAACACCATATATTTT.

At least ten counts were recorded for this clonotype. The V and J genes are TRBV7-9 and TRBJ2-2; 8 nucleotides align to TRBD1. The CDR3 sequence is 16 residues long. Germline V lookup: CDR1 SEHNR, CDR2 FQNEAQ (reference sequence). V lost 5 bases, J lost 4 bases, and 9 bases stayed unmatched. DNA of the CDR3: TGTGCCAGCAGCGGAAGGACAGGGATGGCCACCGGGGAGCTGTTTTTT. The encoded protein is CASSGRTGMATGELFF.

This clonotype has ten or more counts. The chain recombines TRBV6-1 with TRBJ1-2; 8 positions match TRBD1. The CDR3 has 16 residues. Germline-derived CDR1 and CDR2 are MNHNS and SASEGT. J lost 5 bases, V lost 5 bases, and 13 bases had no gene match. CDR3 DNA: TGTGCCAGCAGTCCCACCGACAGGGGAGGATGGTATGGCTACACCTTC. This gives the protein CASSPTDRGGWYGYTF.

This clonotype was observed at least ten times. V and J are TRBV20-1 and TRBJ2-1, with TRBD1 matching 12 bases. The assigned J gene may be wrong: the sequence end matches TRBJ2-5 better. The CDR3 sequence is 17 residues long. Germline CDR1 DFQATT, CDR2 SNEGSKA (reference sequence). In nucleotides, the CDR3 is TGCAGTGCTAGGTATCCCTCGGGACAGGGGGCGAAAGAGACCCAGTACTTC. This encodes CSARYPSGQGAKETQYF.